Below, 18 T cell receptor beta chains from the same sample are listed, as sequenced in a study of T cells in Graves' hyperthyroidism and ophthalmopathy. The TCR beta CDR3 regions underwent amplification using RNA transcripts as the source. The HTBI primer set was used in a first-round RT-PCR of the TCR CDR3. One entry per CDR3 protein results from TCRdb running MiXCR on the multiplex PCR reads. This sample has approximately 590,000 distinct CDR3 sequences, with around a sixth found just once. Sequenced: blood. Receptor source: a woman in her thirties with Graves' hyperthyroidism.

The table lists this clonotype with a count of one. This rearrangement joins TRBV3-1 to TRBJ2-1; 9 bases map to TRBD2. The V gene end was trimmed by 4 bases and the J gene end by 7 bases; junction bases not matched to a gene: 11. Germline values: CDR1 LGHDT, CDR2 YNNKEL (reference sequence). There are 16 residues in the CDR3. The CDR3 sequence is CASSRLTGTSQNEQFF. The DNA for the CDR3 is TGTGCCAGCAGCCGCCTTACCGGGACTAGCCAAAATGAGCAGTTCTTC.

This clonotype was observed a few times. V is TRBV10-3 and J is TRBJ2-3; 10 bases align to TRBD2. Germline loops: CDR1 ENHRY, CDR2 SYGVKD. The CDR3 totals 15 residues. Unmatched junction bases numbered 5, after V lost 7 bases and J lost 1 base. The CDR3 DNA sequence: TGTGCCATCAATGGCCTAGCGGGAGGCACAGATACGCAGTATTTT. This gives the protein CAINGLAGGTDTQYF.

This clonotype appeared a single time. V and J are TRBV6-5 and TRBJ2-1; TRBD1 agrees at 7 bases. In germline, CDR1 is MNHEY, CDR2 SVGAGI. The CDR3 has 18 amino acids. The J segment lost 0 bases and the V segment lost 3 bases, leaving 11 bases of the junction unmatched. Here the CDR3 DNA reads TGTGCCAGCAGTTATCGAACTACAGGGGACATCTCCTACAATGAGCAGTTCTTC. Amino acids: CASSYRTTGDISYNEQFF.

The V call is TRBV6-1, the J call TRBJ2-1; 10 bases are a match to TRBD1. The CDR3 has 13 amino acids. Germline trimming cut 10 bases from V and 9 bases from J; bases unmatched to any gene: 9. Germline V gene lookup returns CDR1 MNHNS and CDR2 SASEGT. This CDR3 reads CATSKTGGGEQFF. DNA of the CDR3: TGTGCCACCTCTAAGACAGGGGGCGGTGAGCAGTTCTTC.

There are many counts of this clonotype. This chain uses TRBV20-1 with TRBJ1-1; D may be TRBD1 (6 bases). Germline V gives CDR1 DFQATT, CDR2 SNEGSKA (reference sequence). V was clipped by 5 bases and J by 1 base, with 14 bases between them. The CDR3 loop spans 14 amino acids. In DNA form, the CDR3 reads TGCAGTGCTGGACCGGGACACAAGAACACTGAAGCTTTCTTT. As protein: CSAGPGHKNTEAFF.

There are a few counts of this clonotype. The chain couples TRBV7-9 to TRBJ1-1; TRBD1 aligns across 8 bases. CDR3 length: 13 residues. Trimming cost V 1 base and J 9 bases; bases outside gene matches: 4. CDR1 and CDR2 from the germline V gene are SEHNR and FQNEAQ (reference sequence). CDR3 in DNA: TGTGCCAGCAGCTTAGATAGGGACAGGAAAGCTTTCTTT. Protein product: CASSLDRDRKAFF.

The chain employs TRBV9 and TRBJ2-3, with TRBD1 as a possible D gene (6 bases). The CDR3 extends over 15 amino acids. Germline lookup yields CDR1 SGDLS and CDR2 YYNGEE. Deletions cut 5 bases from V and 2 bases from J, with 15 bases between. The DNA for the CDR3 is TGTGCCAGCAGTCTTACAGGGACCCCCACAGATACGCAGTATTTT. Translation: CASSLTGTPTDTQYF. The variable domain in full, with the rest retrieved from reference TRBV9 and TRBJ2-3, is DSGVTQTPKHLITATGQRVTLRCSPRSGDLSVYWYQQSLDQGLQFLIQYYNGEERAKGNILERFSAQQFPDLHSELNLSSLELGDSALYFCASSLTGTPTDTQYFGPGTRLTVL.

This clonotype was detected many times. CDR3 sequence reads: CASSTRPGQGNTEAFF. DNA for the CDR3: TGTGCCAGCAGCACGCGACCGGGACAGGGAAACACTGAAGCTTTCTTT. The V call is TRBV5-5, the J call TRBJ1-1; 9 bases agree with TRBD1. From germline, CDR1 is SGHKS and CDR2 YYEKEE (reference sequence). The CDR3 spans 16 residues. V dropped 4 bases and J dropped 2; count of bases not matched to a gene: 9.

This clonotype has a count of ten or more. The chain links TRBV12-3 or TRBV12-4 to TRBJ2-4, with 7 bases aligning to TRBD1. There are 17 residues in the CDR3. V dropped 0 bases and J dropped 3; count of bases not matched to a gene: 8. The CDR3 coding sequence is TGTGCCAGCAGTTTAGCCTCCTCACAGGGGCGCAAAAACATTCAGTACTTC. This sequence encodes CASSLASSQGRKNIQYF.

This clonotype came up many times. The chain links TRBV11-2 to TRBJ2-7; tentative D call: TRBD1 (7 bases). Trimming removed 7 bases from V and 3 bases from J, with 16 bases in between. This CDR3 is built from 14 residues. Germline loops: CDR1 SGHAT, CDR2 FQNNGV. This chain's CDR3 is CASTGRGQRYEQYF. The CDR3 nucleotides read TGTGCCAGCACCGGGCGGGGACAGCGCTACGAGCAGTACTTC.

This clonotype was seen just once. The rearrangement uses TRBV20-1 and TRBJ2-1; the match to TRBD2 covers 13 bases. This CDR3 spans 15 amino acids. Unmatched junction bases numbered 5, after V lost 2 bases and J lost 7 bases. The germline V gene encodes CDR1 DFQATT and CDR2 SNEGSKA (reference sequence). CDR3 residues: CSARPGLAGQNEQFF. As DNA, the CDR3 is TGCAGTGCTAGACCGGGACTAGCGGGACAAAATGAGCAGTTCTTC.

The rearrangement uses TRBV27 and TRBJ1-5; D uncertain. The CDR3 spans 16 residues. Trimming left V 6 bases short and J 6 bases short, with 21 bases between. Germline loops: CDR1 MNHEY, CDR2 SMNVEV (reference sequence). CDR3 loop: CASSPSGSPAGQPQHF. The CDR3 bases are TGTGCCAGCAGCCCCAGCGGGTCTCCTGCGGGTCAGCCCCAGCATTTT.

CDR3 sequence: CASSGGTPTGELFF. CDR3 nucleotides: TGTGCCAGCAGCGGAGGGACCCCCACCGGGGAGCTGTTTTTT. The V call is TRBV9, the J call TRBJ2-2; perhaps D is TRBD1 or TRBD2 (5 bases each). Trimming removed 3 bases at V and 4 bases at J, with 10 bases between. The V gene's germline CDR1 is SGDLS and CDR2 YYNGEE. There are 14 residues in the CDR3.

In regard to this clonotype: A much larger clone lies a single base off, so this may be a read error. The rearrangement joins TRBV7-3 to TRBJ2-3; 8 bases align to TRBD2. The CDR3 contains 14 residues. From germline, CDR1 is SGHTA and CDR2 FQGTGA. Unmatched junction bases numbered 3, after V lost 2 bases and J lost 5 bases. The chain's CDR3 is CASSLAGGVDTQYF. CDR3 nucleotides: TGTGCCAGCAGCTTAGCGGGAGGTGTAGATACGCAGTATTTT.

V is TRBV20-1 and J is TRBJ2-1; possible D gene TRBD2, 6 bases. In germline, CDR1 is DFQATT, CDR2 SNEGSKA (reference sequence). The V and J ends lost 2 bases and 3 bases respectively, with 8 bases between them. There are 13 residues in the CDR3. The CDR3 loop is CSARLSGYNEQFF. The DNA for the CDR3 is TGCAGTGCTAGACTTAGCGGCTACAATGAGCAGTTCTTC.

Ten or more counts support this clonotype. The gene calls are TRBV30 and TRBJ2-7; D not resolved. V lost 2 bases to trimming and J lost 8 bases, with 16 bases between them. The length of the CDR3 is 13 residues. CDR1 and CDR2 from the germline V gene are GTSNPN and SVGIG (reference sequence). CDR3 DNA: TGTGCCTGGAGTTACCAGCCGGCCCCCAAGCAGTACTTC. Translating gives CAWSYQPAPKQYF.

A remark on this clonotype: The junction and the germline gene differ at one end; a read error may be behind it. This rearrangement joins TRBV18 to TRBJ2-7; 11 bases are a match to TRBD2. CDR1 and CDR2 (germline): KGHSH, LQKENI. The CDR3 is made up of 18 amino acids. Here the CDR3 reads CASSPPGASGRRSYERYF. Here the CDR3 DNA reads TGTGCCAGCTCACCCCCCGGGGCTAGCGGGAGGAGGAGCTACGAGCGGTACTTC.

Many counts were recorded for this clonotype. This rearrangement joins TRBV12-3 or TRBV12-4 to TRBJ2-2; TRBD1 aligns across 7 bases. J gave up 8 bases and V 5 bases, and 5 bases lay outside the gene matches. The CDR3 contains 13 residues. The CDR3 DNA sequence: TGTGCCAGCAGTCTACAGGGGATTGGGGAGCTGTTTTTT. Translating gives CASSLQGIGELFF.